Sequencing of this T cell receptor beta chain was carried out in a study of cytomegalovirus exposure and HLA in healthy donors. A multiplex PCR was run with 60 Vbeta primers and 13 Jbeta primers. Measured with immunoSEQ multiplex PCR; TCRdb has only the in-frame clones, and not every one. The data hold about 160,000 clones, with 70% to 85% observed a single time. CDR1 and CDR2 (germline): MNHEY, SMNVEV (reference sequence). Trimming left V 7 bases short and J 2 bases short, with 15 bases between. The CDR3 length is 14 residues. The sequencing sample was made of PBMCs. This chain joins TRBV27 and TRBJ2-7, with no clear D. The sequence was obtained from a man between 35 and 55 years old in good health and CMV-seronegative. The CDR3 region is CASISRLDPYEQYF. The CDR3 DNA is TGTGCCAGCATTTCCCGACTTGACCCCTACGAGCAGTACTTC.